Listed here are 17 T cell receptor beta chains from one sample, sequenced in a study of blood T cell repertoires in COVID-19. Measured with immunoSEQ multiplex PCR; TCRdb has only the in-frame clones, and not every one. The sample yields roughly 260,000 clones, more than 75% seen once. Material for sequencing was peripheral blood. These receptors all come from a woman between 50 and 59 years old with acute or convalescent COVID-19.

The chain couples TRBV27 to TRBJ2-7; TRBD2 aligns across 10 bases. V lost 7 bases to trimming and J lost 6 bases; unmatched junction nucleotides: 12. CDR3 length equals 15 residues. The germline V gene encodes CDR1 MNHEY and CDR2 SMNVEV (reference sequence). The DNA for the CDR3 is TGTGCCAGCACCCCCCGCGCTAGCGGGAGCTTCGAGCAGTACTTC. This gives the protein CASTPRASGSFEQYF.

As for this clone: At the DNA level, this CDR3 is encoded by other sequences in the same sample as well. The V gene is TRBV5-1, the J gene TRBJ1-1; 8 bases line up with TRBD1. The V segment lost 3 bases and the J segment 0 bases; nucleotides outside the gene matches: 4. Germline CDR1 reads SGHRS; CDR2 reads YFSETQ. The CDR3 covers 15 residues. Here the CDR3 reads CASSSRTGMNTEAFF. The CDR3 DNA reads TGCGCCAGCAGCTCCCGGACAGGGATGAACACTGAAGCTTTCTTT.

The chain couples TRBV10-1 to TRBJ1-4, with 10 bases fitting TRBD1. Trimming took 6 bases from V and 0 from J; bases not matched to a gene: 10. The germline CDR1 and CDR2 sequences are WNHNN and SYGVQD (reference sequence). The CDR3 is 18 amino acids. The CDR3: CASRPGQGPSATNEKLFF. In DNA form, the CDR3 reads TGCGCCAGCAGGCCGGGACAGGGGCCTAGTGCAACTAATGAAAAACTGTTTTTT.

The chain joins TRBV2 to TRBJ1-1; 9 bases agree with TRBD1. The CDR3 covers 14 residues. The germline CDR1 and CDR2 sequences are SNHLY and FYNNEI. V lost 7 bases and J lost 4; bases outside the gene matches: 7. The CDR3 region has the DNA TGTGCCAGCAATGGACAGGGGTTGATCACTGAAGCTTTCTTT. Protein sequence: CASNGQGLITEAFF.

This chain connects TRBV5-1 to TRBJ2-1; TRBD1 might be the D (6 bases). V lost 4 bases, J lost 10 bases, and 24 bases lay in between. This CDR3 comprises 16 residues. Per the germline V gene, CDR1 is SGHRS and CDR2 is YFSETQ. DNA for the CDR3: TGCGCCAGCAGCATTGGGACACAAGTCGCCCCCTTGGAGCAGTTCTTC. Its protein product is CASSIGTQVAPLEQFF.

This chain's CDR3 is CASSLREGSYNEQFF. Written as DNA, the CDR3 is TGTGCCAGCAGCTTGAGAGAGGGCTCCTACAATGAGCAGTTCTTC. J is TRBJ2-1 and V is TRBV5-5, with D possibly being TRBD2 (5 bases). The CDR3 totals 15 residues. CDR1 and CDR2 (germline): SGHKS, YYEKEE (reference sequence). Trimming stripped 1 base from V and 0 bases from J, with 8 bases between.

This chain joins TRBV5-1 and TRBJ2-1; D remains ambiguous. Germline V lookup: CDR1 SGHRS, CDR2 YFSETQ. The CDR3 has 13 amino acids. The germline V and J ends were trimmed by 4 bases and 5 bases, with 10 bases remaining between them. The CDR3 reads CASSHSSNNEQFF. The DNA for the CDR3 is TGCGCCAGCAGCCACAGTTCTAACAATGAGCAGTTCTTC.

The CDR3 protein is CATSSDRVLNQPQHF. CDR3 nucleotide sequence: TGTGCCACCAGCAGCGACCGGGTCCTCAATCAGCCCCAGCATTTT. V usage is TRBV15 and J usage is TRBJ1-5; D not resolved. V was pared by 3 bases and J by 3 bases, with 12 bases between. Germline CDR1 is LNHNV and CDR2 is YYDKDF (reference sequence). This CDR3 contains 15 residues.

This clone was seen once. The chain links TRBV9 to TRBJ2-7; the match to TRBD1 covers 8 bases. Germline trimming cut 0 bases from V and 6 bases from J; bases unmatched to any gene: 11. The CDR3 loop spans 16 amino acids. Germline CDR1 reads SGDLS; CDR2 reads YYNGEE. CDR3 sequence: CASSVGARTGKSEQYF. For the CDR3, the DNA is TGTGCCAGCAGCGTAGGGGCAAGGACAGGGAAGTCCGAGCAGTACTTC.

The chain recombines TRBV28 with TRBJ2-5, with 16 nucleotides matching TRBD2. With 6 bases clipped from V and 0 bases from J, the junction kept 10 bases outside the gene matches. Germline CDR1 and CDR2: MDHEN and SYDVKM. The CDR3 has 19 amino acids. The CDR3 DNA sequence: TGTGCCAGCAGCCCGGGACTAGCGGGAGGGCCGTTGTACCAAGAGACCCAGTACTTC. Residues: CASSPGLAGGPLYQETQYF.

CDR3 sequence reads: CASTIQNTEAFF. The CDR3 region has the DNA TGTGCCAGCACCATTCAGAACACTGAAGCTTTCTTT. V and J are TRBV28 and TRBJ1-1; unclear D gene. Trimming cost V 7 bases and J 1 base, with 7 bases left between them. The CDR3 spans 12 residues. Germline V CDR1 and CDR2: MDHEN, SYDVKM.

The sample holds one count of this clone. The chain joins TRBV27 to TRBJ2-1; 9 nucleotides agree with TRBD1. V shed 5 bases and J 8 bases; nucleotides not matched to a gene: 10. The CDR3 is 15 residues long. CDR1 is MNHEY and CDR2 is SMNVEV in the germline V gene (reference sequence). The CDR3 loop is CASSDNRGHSHEQFF. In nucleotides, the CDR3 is TGTGCCAGCAGTGATAACAGGGGGCATTCCCATGAGCAGTTCTTC.

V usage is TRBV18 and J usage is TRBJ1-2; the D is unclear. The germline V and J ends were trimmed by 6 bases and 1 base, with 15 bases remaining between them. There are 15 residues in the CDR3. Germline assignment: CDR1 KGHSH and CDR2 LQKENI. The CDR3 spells CASSEGTANNYGYTF. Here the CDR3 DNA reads TGTGCCAGCTCCGAGGGAACGGCAAATAACTATGGCTACACCTTC.

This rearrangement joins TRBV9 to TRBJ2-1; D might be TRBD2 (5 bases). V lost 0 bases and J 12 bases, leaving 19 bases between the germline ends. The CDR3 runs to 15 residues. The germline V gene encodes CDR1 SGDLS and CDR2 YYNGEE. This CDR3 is CASSVAGRDPLAQFF. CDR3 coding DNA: TGTGCCAGCAGCGTAGCCGGTCGGGATCCTTTAGCGCAGTTCTTC.

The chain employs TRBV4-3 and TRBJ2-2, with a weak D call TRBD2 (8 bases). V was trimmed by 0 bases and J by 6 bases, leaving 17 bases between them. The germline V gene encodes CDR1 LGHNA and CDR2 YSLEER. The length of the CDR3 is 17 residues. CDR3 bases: TGCGCCAGCAGCCAAGAGATCCCGGGAGGGGGCCCCGGGGAGCTGTTTTTT. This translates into CASSQEIPGGGPGELFF.

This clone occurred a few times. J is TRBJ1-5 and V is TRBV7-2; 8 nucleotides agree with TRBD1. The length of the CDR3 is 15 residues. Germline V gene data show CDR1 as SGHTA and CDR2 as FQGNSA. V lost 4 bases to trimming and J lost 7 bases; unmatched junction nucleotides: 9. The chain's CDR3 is CASSSDRAFRQPQHF. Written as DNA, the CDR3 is TGTGCCAGCAGCTCGGACAGGGCTTTTAGACAGCCCCAGCATTTT.

CDR3 region: CASINSPRDTQYF. CDR3 bases: TGTGCCAGCATCAATAGCCCAAGGGATACGCAGTATTTT. The V and J genes are TRBV7-8 and TRBJ2-3; unclear D gene. The germline CDR1 and CDR2 sequences are SGHVS and FQNEAQ. The CDR3 has 13 amino acids. V lost 7 bases to trimming and J lost 6 bases, with 14 bases between them.